One sample yielded the 26 T cell receptor beta chains listed below, sequenced in a study of blood T cells in healthy people across ages. Primers used in a second PCR of roughly 6 to 11 cycles were a sample-barcoded 5' primer and a J-beta primer mix. TCRdb itself ran the 5' RACE reads through MiXCR, one entry per CDR3 protein. The sample has about 680,000 distinct CDR3 sequences; approximately 50% are singletons. Input material: blood. These receptors came from a woman aged 55-69 years in good health.

This clonotype was found a few times. This chain links TRBV4-2 with TRBJ2-7; 8 bases are shared with TRBD2. Germline V CDR1 and CDR2: LGHNA, YNFKEQ. After removal of 2 bases from V and 6 bases from J, the junction contained 3 bases not matched to a gene. There are 13 residues in the CDR3. CDR3 region: CASSQPSGSEQYF. CDR3 in DNA: TGTGCCAGCAGCCAACCCAGCGGGAGCGAGCAGTACTTC.

V gene TRBV28 combines with J gene TRBJ1-1; no reliable D call. In germline, CDR1 is MDHEN, CDR2 SYDVKM. The CDR3 length is 11 residues. Deletions cut 7 bases from V and 6 bases from J, with 9 bases between. The chain's CDR3 is CASTAMAEAFF. Here the CDR3 DNA reads TGTGCCAGCACTGCTATGGCTGAAGCTTTCTTT.

This clonotype was seen only once. One base away lies a much larger clone, so this may be a sequencing read error. The gene calls are TRBV20-1 and TRBJ2-1; 12 positions agree with TRBD2. The CDR3 is made up of 15 amino acids. Unmatched junction bases numbered 14, after V lost 8 bases and J lost 9 bases. CDR1 is DFQATT and CDR2 is SNEGSKA in the germline V gene (reference sequence). Here the CDR3 reads CSTFGLAGWGGEQFF. The CDR3 DNA reads as TGCAGTACCTTCGGACTAGCGGGATGGGGGGGTGAGCAGTTCTTC.

The V and J genes are TRBV11-1 and TRBJ2-4, with D perhaps being TRBD1 or TRBD2 (6 bases each). V lost 2 bases and J 0 bases, leaving 17 bases between the germline ends. The CDR3 spans 18 residues. The germline V gene encodes CDR1 SGHAT and CDR2 FQDESV (reference sequence). CDR3 in DNA: TGTGCCAGCAGCTTATCCTCTCGGAGGGGGATAGCCAAAAACATTCAGTACTTC. It yields the protein CASSLSSRRGIAKNIQYF.

This clonotype was recorded a few times. This chain connects TRBV7-2 to TRBJ1-2; the D is unclear. V was clipped by 1 base and J by 4 bases, with 13 bases between them. The germline V gene encodes CDR1 SGHTA and CDR2 FQGNSA. The CDR3 extends over 15 amino acids. CDR3 amino acids: CASSLEAGLFYGYTF. The CDR3 nucleotides are TGTGCCAGCAGCTTAGAAGCCGGCCTGTTCTATGGCTACACCTTC.

The V and J genes are TRBV7-2 and TRBJ2-7, with a weak D call TRBD2 (6 bases). The CDR3 loop spans 15 amino acids. Between the trimmed V and J ends, which lost 6 bases and 4 bases, there was a span of 19 bases. Germline CDR1 is SGHTA and CDR2 is FQGNSA. CDR3 nucleotides: TGTGCCAGCAGTTATAAACCGGGACGGGGGTACGAGCAGTACTTC. It is translated as CASSYKPGRGYEQYF.

The chain uses TRBV12-3 or TRBV12-4 and TRBJ2-6; D not certain. Trimming left V 3 bases short and J 4 bases short, with 7 bases between. The CDR3 has 14 residues. The CDR3 region is CASSLVKGANVLTF. CDR3 bases: TGTGCCAGCAGTTTGGTAAAAGGGGCCAACGTCCTGACTTTC.

The J gene is TRBJ2-1, the V gene TRBV24-1, with D perhaps TRBD2 (5 bases). Germline V gene sequence: CDR1 KGHDR, CDR2 SFDVKD. The CDR3 has 16 amino acids. V was pared by 2 bases and J by 9 bases, with 19 bases between. The CDR3 bases are TGTGCCACCAGTGATTCCGGGAAGAGCGCAATCGGTGAGCAGTTCTTC. This translates into CATSDSGKSAIGEQFF.

Only a few counts were recorded for this clonotype. The gene calls are TRBV6-5 and TRBJ2-5; D is perhaps TRBD2 (6 bases). Germline V lookup: CDR1 MNHEY, CDR2 SVGAGI. V was cut by 2 bases and J by 2 bases, with 12 bases left in between. This CDR3 contains 15 residues. The CDR3 is CASSYLSAGQETQYF. In DNA form, the CDR3 reads TGTGCCAGCAGTTACCTTTCAGCGGGTCAAGAGACCCAGTACTTC.

Comments on this clonotype: One base away lies a much larger clone, so this may be a sequencing read error. This chain links TRBV20-1 with TRBJ1-6, with 7 bases identical to TRBD1. CDR1 and CDR2 from the germline V gene are DFQATT and SNEGSKA (reference sequence). This CDR3 has 15 residues. The chain's CDR3 is CSARWDSSYNSPPHF. CDR3 bases: TGCAGTGCAAGATGGGACAGCTCCTATAATTCACCCCCCCACTTT.

The chain employs TRBV27 and TRBJ2-2; 8 nucleotides align to TRBD2. This CDR3 comprises 16 residues. V gave up 6 bases and J gave up 2 bases; unmatched junction bases: 8. CDR1 MNHEY and CDR2 SMNVEV come from the germline V gene (reference sequence). CDR3 sequence reads: CASSTGLGYNTGELFF. CDR3 DNA sequence: TGTGCCAGCAGCACGGGACTAGGCTATAACACCGGGGAGCTGTTTTTT.

This chain joins TRBV24-1 and TRBJ2-1, with unresolved D. V was clipped by 4 bases and J by 0 bases, with 9 bases between them. Germline lookup yields CDR1 KGHDR and CDR2 SFDVKD. This CDR3 is 15 amino acids long. The CDR3 here is CATSDYRYSYNEQFF. The CDR3 nucleotides read TGTGCCACCAGTGACTACCGCTACTCCTACAATGAGCAGTTCTTC.

Concerning this clonotype itself: At one end the junction does not follow the germline gene, possibly because of a read error. The V gene is TRBV7-2, the J gene TRBJ2-6; D possibly corresponds to TRBD2 (6 bases). CDR3 length equals 17 residues. The germline CDR1 and CDR2 sequences are SGHTA and FQGNSA. The chain's CDR3 is CASSPRSGASGVNVLTF. Here the CDR3 DNA reads TGTGCCAGCAGTCCAAGGTCGGGAGCCTCTGGGGTCAACGTCCTGACTTTC.

This clonotype was detected only once. The chain uses TRBV10-3 and TRBJ1-5, with D uncertain. V shed 8 bases and J shed 3 bases, with 14 bases lying between them. Per the germline V gene, CDR1 is ENHRY and CDR2 is SYGVKD. The CDR3 is 14 amino acids. CDR3 sequence: CAISPEPHNQPQHF. CDR3 in DNA: TGTGCCATCTCCCCAGAACCCCACAATCAGCCCCAGCATTTT.

The chain joins TRBV20-1 to TRBJ1-2; 7 bases map to TRBD1. V lost 5 bases to trimming and J lost 8 bases; unmatched junction nucleotides: 17. CDR3 length: 15 amino acids. Germline CDR1 is DFQATT and CDR2 is SNEGSKA (reference sequence). The CDR3 region is CSAPSPIQGGNGYTF. The CDR3 nucleotides are TGCAGTGCTCCAAGCCCCATCCAGGGGGGTAACGGCTACACCTTC.

The V gene is TRBV25-1, the J gene TRBJ2-7; possibly TRBD2 for D (6 bases). CDR1 is MGHDK and CDR2 is SYGVNS in the germline V gene. Trimming left V 5 bases short and J 4 bases short, with 15 bases between. The CDR3 is made up of 14 amino acids. The CDR3 is CASSRISGVYEQYF. The CDR3 region has the DNA TGTGCCAGCAGTCGTATTAGCGGAGTTTACGAGCAGTACTTC.

This clonotype occurred once. The V and J genes are TRBV10-3 and TRBJ1-2, with 9 bases lining up with TRBD1. CDR1 is ENHRY and CDR2 is SYGVKD in the germline V gene. V gave up 4 bases and J gave up 2 bases; unmatched junction bases: 8. This CDR3 comprises 16 residues. CDR3 in amino acids: CAISGTAGQGNYGYTF. In nucleotides, the CDR3 is TGTGCCATCAGTGGGACGGCGGGACAGGGCAACTATGGCTACACCTTC.

V gene TRBV5-1 combines with J gene TRBJ1-2; TRBD1 aligns across 7 bases. Germline V CDR1 and CDR2: SGHRS, YFSETQ. V lost 4 bases to trimming and J lost 5 bases; unmatched junction nucleotides: 8. There are 14 residues in the CDR3. The CDR3 nucleotides are TGCGCCAGCAGCCCGGGGACAGCCGGATATGGCTACACCTTC. This gives the protein CASSPGTAGYGYTF. Variable domain in full (rest from reference TRBV5-1 and TRBJ1-2): KAGVTQTPRYLIKTRGQQVTLSCSPISGHRSVSWYQQTPGQGLQFLFEYFSETQRNKGNFPGRFSGRQFSNSRSEMNVSTLELGDSALYLCASSPGTAGYGYTFGSGTRLTVV.

Details on this clonotype: The junction and the germline gene differ at one end; a read error may be behind it. This chain connects TRBV5-1 to TRBJ2-7; perhaps TRBD2 as D (6 bases). CDR3 length: 14 residues. The V gene's germline CDR1 is SGHRS and CDR2 YFSETQ. The CDR3 region is CAGSLPGGTYEQYF. In DNA form, the CDR3 reads TGCGCCGGCAGCTTGCCAGGCGGGACCTACGAGCAGTACTTC.

This chain uses TRBV20-1 with TRBJ1-2; 7 bases map to TRBD1. This CDR3 region has 13 residues. V gave up 3 bases and J gave up 3 bases; unmatched junction bases: 4. Germline V CDR1 and CDR2: DFQATT, SNEGSKA (reference sequence). DNA for the CDR3: TGCAGTGCTAGTTACAGGGGAGACTATGGCTACACCTTC. It translates to CSASYRGDYGYTF.

The chain couples TRBV7-9 to TRBJ1-6; tentative D call: TRBD1 (6 bases). Germline V CDR1 and CDR2: SEHNR, FQNEAQ (reference sequence). V was trimmed by 4 bases and J by 7 bases, leaving 14 bases between them. This CDR3 comprises 15 residues. The CDR3 spells CASSSSGQGNSPLHF. CDR3 bases: TGTGCCAGCAGCTCGAGCGGGCAGGGGAATTCACCCCTCCACTTT. The variable domain in full, completed from reference TRBV7-9 and TRBJ1-6, reads DTGVSQNPRHKITKRGQNVTFRCDPISEHNRLYWYRQTLGQGPEFLTYFQNEAQLEKSRLLSDRFSAERPKGSFSTLEIQRTEQGDSAMYLCASSSSGQGNSPLHFGNGTRLTVT.

The gene calls are TRBV5-1 and TRBJ2-5; 9 bases line up with TRBD2. The junction had 17 bases not matched to a gene; V was cut back by 3 bases and J by 11 bases. The CDR3 sequence is 16 residues long. CDR1 and CDR2 (germline): SGHRS, YFSETQ. CDR3 region: CASSWRGLAGYNEQYF. As DNA, the CDR3 is TGCGCCAGCAGCTGGAGGGGACTAGCAGGCTACAATGAGCAGTACTTC.

This clonotype was picked up one time. V is TRBV5-1 and J is TRBJ2-1; D not resolved. CDR1 SGHRS and CDR2 YFSETQ come from the germline V gene. V was cut by 0 bases and J by 8 bases, with 18 bases left in between. The CDR3 spans 16 residues. The CDR3 loop is CASSLGAGPSGDEQFF. The CDR3 nucleotides read TGCGCCAGCAGCTTGGGGGCTGGTCCTTCTGGAGATGAGCAGTTCTTC.

This clonotype was seen only a few times. The chain uses TRBV28 and TRBJ2-5; D remains unclear. This CDR3 is 14 amino acids long. Trimming cost V 1 base and J 1 base, with 7 bases left between them. Germline CDR1 MDHEN, CDR2 SYDVKM. CDR3 DNA sequence: TGTGCCAGCAGTTTATTGCAGTCCCAAGAGACCCAGTACTTC. This encodes CASSLLQSQETQYF.

The table lists this clonotype with a few counts. The chain's CDR3 is CASSLVGTSGNYNEQFF. The CDR3 coding sequence is TGTGCCAGCAGCCTCGTCGGGACTAGCGGGAATTACAATGAGCAGTTCTTC. V usage is TRBV7-2 and J usage is TRBJ2-1; 13 bases line up with TRBD2. V lost 5 bases, J lost 4 bases, and 8 bases stayed unmatched. The germline CDR1 and CDR2 sequences are SGHTA and FQGNSA. The CDR3 is 17 residues long.

The rearrangement links TRBV28 to TRBJ2-7; 7 nucleotides match TRBD2. V lost 6 bases to trimming and J lost 0 bases; unmatched junction nucleotides: 8. The germline CDR1 and CDR2 sequences are MDHEN and SYDVKM. CDR3 length equals 15 residues. The CDR3 nucleotides are TGTGCCAGCAGCTTAGCCGGGACTACCTCCTACGAGCAGTACTTC. This encodes CASSLAGTTSYEQYF.